What follows are 18 T cell receptor beta chains derived from one specimen sequenced in a study of cytomegalovirus exposure and HLA in healthy donors. Produced via immunoSEQ multiplex PCR; TCRdb's table is partial and in-frame only. The top ten clones hold approximately 2% of a sample with about 74,000 clones, approximately 94% of them seen once. Sequencing was carried out using PBMCs. These TCRs come from a woman aged 18-29 years in good health and CMV-seropositive.

The CDR3 loop reads CASSLRTGGIYEQYF. The CDR3 coding sequence is TGTGCCAGCAGCCTCCGGACAGGGGGGATCTACGAGCAGTACTTC. The chain links TRBV21-1 to TRBJ2-7; TRBD1 is the table's D call and was not checked against the DNA. TRBV21-1 is a pseudogene segment. The CDR3 is 15 residues long.

The gene calls are TRBV7-2 and TRBJ2-7; D possibly corresponds to TRBD2 (6 bases). Trimming took off 3 bases at V and 4 bases at J, with 10 bases between the two ends. Germline lookup yields CDR1 SGHTA and CDR2 FQGNSA. The CDR3 has 13 residues. The CDR3 spells CASSLSEGYEQYF. The CDR3 bases are TGTGCCAGCAGCTTGTCGGAGGGTTACGAGCAGTACTTC. Drawing the rest from reference TRBV7-2 and TRBJ2-7, the complete variable domain is GAGVSQSPSNKVTEKGKDVELRCDPISGHTALYWYRQSLGQGLEFLIYFQGNSAPDKSGLPSDRFSAERTGGSVSTLTIQRTQQEDSAVYLCASSLSEGYEQYFGPGTRLTVT.

The V call is TRBV6-5, the J call TRBJ2-5, with 10 nucleotides matching TRBD1. CDR1 MNHEY and CDR2 SVGAGI come from the germline V gene. After removal of 0 bases from V and 5 bases from J, the junction contained 3 bases not matched to a gene. The CDR3 sequence is 15 residues long. For the CDR3, the DNA is TGTGCCAGCAGTTACTCGGGACAGGGGAGGGAGACCCAGTACTTC. This translates into CASSYSGQGRETQYF.

The chain recombines TRBV15 with TRBJ2-6, with a possible D match to TRBD1 (6 bases). V gave up 8 bases and J gave up 0 bases, with 17 bases separating them. CDR1 and CDR2 from the germline V gene are LNHNV and YYDKDF (reference sequence). This CDR3 comprises 17 residues. The CDR3 DNA is TGTGCCACCGGCGGCAGGGGCAGCAGCTCTGGGGCCAACGTCCTGACTTTC. This gives the protein CATGGRGSSSGANVLTF.

The chain joins TRBV11-2 to TRBJ1-1; 7 bases fit TRBD1. The CDR3 loop spans 13 amino acids. Trimming removed 5 bases from V and 4 bases from J; junction bases left unmatched: 4. Germline CDR1 and CDR2: SGHAT and FQNNGV. DNA for the CDR3: TGTGCCAGCAGCCCAAACAGGGGCACTGAAGCTTTCTTT. Translation gives CASSPNRGTEAFF.

This chain uses TRBV21-1 with TRBJ2-7; whether TRBD2, the table's D call, matches the DNA was not checked. TRBV21-1 is listed as a pseudogene. This CDR3 has 17 amino acids. This CDR3 is CASSDGGPGPSSYEQYF. CDR3 coding DNA: TGTGCCAGCAGCGACGGAGGACCGGGCCCCAGCTCCTACGAGCAGTACTTC.

V usage is TRBV4-3 and J usage is TRBJ2-7; TRBD2 matches 10 bases. Germline V gene sequence: CDR1 LGHNA, CDR2 YSLEER. The CDR3 has 16 residues. With V trimmed by 0 bases and J by 2 bases, 4 bases remained unmatched. The CDR3 loop is CASSQDPGTSAYEQYF. CDR3 nucleotides: TGCGCCAGCAGCCAAGATCCCGGGACTAGCGCCTACGAGCAGTACTTC.

This clone has just one count. This chain connects TRBV12-2 to TRBJ2-2; the D call of TRBD1 is as the table states it, not checked on the DNA. TRBV12-2 is a pseudogene segment. The CDR3 is made up of 16 amino acids. The CDR3, as DNA: TGTGCAAGTCGCCCCGCAGGGGGAGCGAACACCGGGGAGCTGTTTTTT. Amino acid sequence: CASRPAGGANTGELFF.

The chain recombines TRBV19 with TRBJ2-7, with 7 bases identical to TRBD1. With V trimmed by 1 base and J by 1 base, 4 bases remained unmatched. Germline V gene data show CDR1 as LNHDA and CDR2 as SQIVND (reference sequence). The CDR3 spans 15 residues. The CDR3 sequence is CASSIGQGRSYEQYF. The CDR3 bases are TGTGCCAGTAGTATAGGACAGGGAAGATCCTACGAGCAGTACTTC.

J is TRBJ1-1 and V is TRBV18, with D unresolved. Trimming shortened V by 1 base and J by 1 base, and 7 bases separated the two germline ends. The CDR3 length is 14 residues. The germline CDR1 and CDR2 sequences are KGHSH and LQKENI. The CDR3 spells CASSPRPRNTEAFF. The DNA for the CDR3 is TGTGCCAGCTCACCACGGCCCAGGAACACTGAAGCTTTCTTT. Drawing the rest from reference TRBV18 and TRBJ1-1, the complete variable domain is NAGVMQNPRHLVRRRGQEARLRCSPMKGHSHVYWYRQLPEEGLKFMVYLQKENIIDESGMPKERFSAEFPKEGPSILRIQQVVRGDSAAYFCASSPRPRNTEAFFGQGTRLTVV.

V gene TRBV19 combines with J gene TRBJ2-7; 7 bases are a match to TRBD2. The CDR3 runs to 14 residues. V lost 1 base and J lost 1; bases outside the gene matches: 1. CDR1 is LNHDA and CDR2 is SQIVND in the germline V gene (reference sequence). The CDR3 nucleotides read TGTGCCAGTAGTATAGCCGGGAGGTCCTACGAGCAGTACTTC. Protein sequence: CASSIAGRSYEQYF.

This chain links TRBV11-1 with TRBJ1-1; D remains ambiguous. The ends were cut back, 8 bases at V and 3 bases at J, with 10 bases in the middle. The length of the CDR3 is 12 residues. The germline V gene has CDR1 SGHAT and CDR2 FQDESV (reference sequence). CDR3 bases: TGTGCCAGCGGTGCTCAGGACACTGAAGCTTTCTTT. Its protein product is CASGAQDTEAFF.

This clone was seen just once. CDR3 in amino acids: CASSWGSGRGEQYF. CDR3 nucleotides: TGTGCCAGCAGTTGGGGAAGCGGGAGGGGTGAGCAGTACTTC. The chain has TRBV6-5 and TRBJ2-7, with TRBD2 matching over 10 bases. The CDR3 contains 14 residues. CDR1 and CDR2 from the germline V gene are MNHEY and SVGAGI. The junction had 7 bases not matched to a gene; V was cut back by 4 bases and J by 7 bases.

V is TRBV30 and J is TRBJ1-3; D ambiguous. Trimming pared 4 bases from V and 9 bases from J, leaving 19 bases between. Looked up from germline, CDR1 is GTSNPN and CDR2 is SVGIG (reference sequence). This CDR3 region has 14 residues. CDR3 sequence: CAWTALTGGGTIYF. CDR3 sequence (DNA): TGTGCCTGGACTGCACTGACGGGCGGAGGCACCATATATTTT.

The CDR3 DNA follows: TGTGCCAGCTCACTGTCGAGCTCCTACAATGAGCAGTTCTTC. It encodes CASSLSSSYNEQFF. The rearrangement links TRBV18 to TRBJ2-1; D not resolved. V gave up 4 bases and J gave up 0 bases, with 7 bases separating them. CDR1 and CDR2 (germline): KGHSH, LQKENI. There are 14 residues in the CDR3.

The rearrangement links TRBV14 to TRBJ2-5, with unresolved D. The CDR3 spans 12 residues. Germline CDR1 SGHDN, CDR2 FVKESK. The V and J ends lost 1 base and 4 bases respectively, with 4 bases between them. The CDR3 coding sequence is TGTGCCAGCAGCCAAGTACTAGAGACCCAGTACTTC. It encodes CASSQVLETQYF.

The V gene is TRBV5-1, the J gene TRBJ1-4; 8 bases fit TRBD1. CDR1 is SGHRS and CDR2 is YFSETQ in the germline V gene. This CDR3 contains 15 residues. The trim removed 5 bases at V and 5 bases at J, leaving 8 bases unmatched. The CDR3 sequence: CASSLPGQENEKLFF. The CDR3 coding sequence is TGCGCCAGCAGTTTGCCGGGACAGGAGAATGAAAAACTGTTTTTT.

The rearrangement links TRBV6-1 to TRBJ2-5; 8 bases align to TRBD1. Trimming cost V 6 bases and J 7 bases; bases outside gene matches: 4. CDR1 is MNHNS and CDR2 is SASEGT in the germline V gene. The CDR3 has 12 residues. In DNA form, the CDR3 reads TGTGCCAGCAGCCAGGGGGCGGGGACCCAGTACTTC. Translating it yields CASSQGAGTQYF.